These T cell receptor beta chains were read from a single sample in a study of OX40 agonist ivuxolimab in advanced cancers. Sequencing was performed with immunoSEQ multiplex PCR; in TCRdb, only in-frame clones are kept and a portion is missing. The top ten clones hold around 18% of a sample with over 45,000 clones, roughly 92% of them seen once. Sequencing was performed on CD4+ or CD8+ T cells sorted from blood, taken in a trial of the OX40 agonist ivuxolimab. All receptors derive from an adult with an advanced solid tumor such as melanoma, head and neck, liver or kidney cancer. Both conserved end residues are part of each CDR3. Fields, in order: J gene, clone size, V gene, CDR3 length, D gene, CDR3 protein, CDR3 DNA. A D gene is named only where the DNA matches it firmly. Some rows mark clone size as missing; the rest say once, few, many or name a class of expanded clone.

TRBJ2-1 | NA | TRBV4-3 | 15 | NA | CASSSRLPPFNEQFF | TGCGCCAGCAGCTCCCGACTACCCCCATTTAATGAGCAGTTCTTC
TRBJ1-1 | NA | TRBV5-5 | 12 | NA | CASSGGNTEAFF | TGTGCCAGCAGTGGTGGTAACACTGAAGCTTTCTTT
TRBJ1-5 | NA | TRBV7-8 | 14 | NA | CASSLARQDQPQHF | TGTGCCAGCAGCTTAGCACGGCAGGATCAGCCCCAGCATTTT
TRBJ2-4 | NA | TRBV28 | 13 | NA | CASSFRVQNIQYF | TGTGCCAGCAGTTTCAGGGTCCAAAACATTCAGTACTTC
TRBJ2-7 | NA | TRBV5-1 | 16 | NA | CASSLLGRATSYEQYF | TGCGCCAGCAGCTTGCTAGGCAGGGCCACCTCCTACGAGCAGTACTTC
TRBJ2-3 | NA | TRBV19 | 18 | TRBD1 | CASSRDRGHYFTTDTQYF | TGTGCCAGTAGTAGGGACAGGGGGCATTACTTTACCACAGATACGCAGTATTTT
TRBJ2-1 | NA | TRBV9 | 15 | TRBD2 | CASSVASGSGDEQFF | TGTGCCAGCAGCGTAGCTAGCGGGAGTGGGGATGAGCAGTTCTTC
TRBJ1-5 | NA | TRBV30 | 13 | NA | CAWSGDSNQPQHF | TGTGCCTGGAGTGGGGACAGCAATCAGCCCCAGCATTTT
TRBJ2-7 | NA | TRBV9 | 14 | NA | CASSVVPSAYEQYF | TGTGCCAGCAGCGTAGTGCCTAGCGCCTACGAGCAGTACTTC
TRBJ2-7 | few | TRBV18 | 17 | TRBD2 | CASSPGTSGGLDYAQYF | TGTGCCAGCTCACCCGGGACTAGCGGGGGCCTAGACTACGCGCAGTACTTC
TRBJ2-7 | NA | TRBV7-2 | 11 | NA | CASSSLYEQYF | TGTGCCAGCAGCTCCCTATACGAGCAGTACTTC
TRBJ2-7 | NA | TRBV28 | 14 | NA | CASSSPLGAGEQYF | TGTGCCAGCAGTTCGCCGCTGGGGGCCGGCGAGCAGTACTTC
TRBJ1-3 | NA | TRBV5-5 | 18 | NA | CASSPTYSYTLSGNTIYF | TGTGCCAGCAGCCCGACATATTCGTACACTCTCTCTGGAAACACCATATATTTT
TRBJ2-7 | NA | TRBV27 | 12 | NA | CASMSWAYEQYF | TGTGCCAGCATGAGCTGGGCCTACGAGCAGTACTTC
TRBJ2-1 | NA | TRBV4-1 | 14 | NA | CASSQEPSGNEQFF | TGCGCCAGCAGCCAAGAACCTAGTGGGAATGAGCAGTTCTTC
TRBJ1-5 | NA | TRBV27 | 14 | NA | CASSLNRGNQPQHF | TGTGCCAGCAGTTTAAACAGAGGTAATCAGCCCCAGCATTTT
TRBJ1-1 | NA | TRBV9 | 13 | NA | CASSPGGDTEAFF | TGTGCCAGCAGCCCCGGGGGTGATACTGAAGCTTTCTTT
TRBJ1-2 | NA | TRBV30 | 12 | NA | CAWSRPLDGYTF | TGTGCCTGGAGCCGTCCGCTGGATGGCTACACCTTC
TRBJ1-3 | NA | TRBV4-3 | 17 | NA | CASSQEREQGTGNTIYF | TGCGCCAGCAGCCAAGAGAGAGAGCAGGGGACTGGAAACACCATATATTTT
TRBJ2-7 | NA | TRBV5-6 | 13 | NA | CASSSSYSYEQYF | TGTGCCAGCAGCTCATCGTACAGCTACGAGCAGTACTTC
TRBJ1-2 | NA | TRBV6-5 | 16 | TRBD1 | CASSYSRQGTNYGYTF | TGTGCCAGCAGTTACTCGCGACAGGGTACCAACTATGGCTACACCTTC
TRBJ2-7 | NA | TRBV5-4 | 16 | NA | CASSWGRQGWDSEQYF | TGTGCCAGCAGCTGGGGGCGACAGGGTTGGGACTCCGAGCAGTACTTC
TRBJ2-1 | NA | TRBV2 | 16 | NA | CASRFGRTAVGSEQFF | TGTGCCAGCAGATTTGGGCGGACAGCGGTGGGAAGTGAGCAGTTCTTC
TRBJ1-5 | NA | TRBV6-5 | 15 | TRBD1 | CASRTGTGANQPQHF | TGTGCCAGCAGGACCGGGACAGGGGCGAATCAGCCCCAGCATTTT
TRBJ2-7 | NA | TRBV19 | 14 | NA | CATSPSSLNYEQYF | TGTGCCACCTCCCCCTCTAGCCTAAACTACGAGCAGTACTTC
TRBJ2-1 | NA | TRBV28 | 15 | TRBD2 | CASSKGLASYNEQFF | TGTGCCAGCAGTAAAGGACTAGCCTCCTACAATGAGCAGTTCTTC
TRBJ2-7 | once | TRBV2 | 13 | NA | CASSVGNSYEQYF | TGTGCCAGCAGTGTGGGAAATTCCTACGAGCAGTACTTC
TRBJ1-4 | NA | TRBV4-1 | 15 | NA | CASSQDQGTNEKLFF | TGCGCCAGCAGCCAAGACCAGGGAACTAATGAAAAACTGTTTTTT
TRBJ2-2 | NA | TRBV27 | 12 | NA | CASSLNTGELFF | TGTGCCAGCAGTTTAAACACCGGGGAGCTGTTTTTT
TRBJ2-5 | once | TRBV27 | 16 | TRBD1 | CASSLYQGANRETQYF | TGTGCCAGCAGTTTATACCAGGGGGCCAATAGAGAGACCCAGTACTTC
TRBJ2-7 | NA | TRBV11-2 | 14 | NA | CASSLVFGVHEQYF | TGTGCCAGCAGCTTAGTATTTGGGGTTCACGAGCAGTACTTC
TRBJ2-7 | NA | TRBV27 | 14 | NA | CASSTAIWDYEQYF | TGTGCCAGCAGTACGGCGATTTGGGACTACGAGCAGTACTTC
TRBJ2-7 | NA | TRBV7-8 | 13 | NA | CASSSRAFYGQYF | TGTGCCAGCAGCTCCCGGGCCTTTTACGGGCAGTACTTC
TRBJ2-2 | NA | TRBV7-6 | 17 | NA | CASSLAQGAANTGELFF | TGTGCCAGCAGCTTAGCGCAAGGGGCAGCGAACACCGGGGAGCTGTTTTTT
TRBJ2-3 | NA | TRBV28 | 17 | TRBD2 | CASSLLGRDSPTDTQYF | TGTGCCAGCAGTCTACTCGGGAGGGACTCCCCCACAGATACGCAGTATTTT
TRBJ2-1 | NA | TRBV29-1 | 14 | TRBD2 | CSTFAGTSANPQFF | TGCAGCACTTTCGCGGGGACTAGTGCCAATCCGCAGTTCTTC
TRBJ1-1 | NA | TRBV6-6 | 12 | NA | CASSGGGTEAFF | TGTGCCAGCAGCGGGGGGGGCACTGAAGCTTTCTTT
TRBJ2-7 | NA | TRBV10-3 | 14 | NA | CATSKAGPKDEQYF | TGTGCCACGAGTAAAGCCGGGCCCAAGGACGAGCAGTACTTC
TRBJ2-1 | NA | TRBV28 | 13 | TRBD2 | CASSSGTYNEQFF | TGTGCCAGCAGTAGCGGGACTTACAATGAGCAGTTCTTC
TRBJ2-2 | NA | TRBV5-4 | 15 | TRBD2 | CASSETSGSSGELFF | TGTGCCAGCAGCGAGACTAGCGGGAGTTCCGGGGAGCTGTTTTTT